This T cell receptor (beta chain) was profiled in a study of blood T cell repertoires in COVID-19. Study summary: Researchers got acute and convalescent COVID-19 samples from the United States, Italy and Spain. In each case, the material was cDNA or gDNA derived from T cells, B-cell-depleted T cells, or PBMCs.

CDR1 and CDR2 (germline): MNHNS, SASEGT. The CDR3 is made up of 14 amino acids. V gave up 1 base and J gave up 8 bases; unmatched junction bases: 6. Authors' methods: Amplification of reference gene primers provided the estimated nucleated cell counts. Libraries were prepared by immunoSEQ multiplex PCR; TCRdb keeps only in-frame clonotypes and omits some of them. That table supplies the V and J calls and clone size; D and trimming were determined from the DNA. The table includes under 350,000 clones, 70% to 90% detected once. Sequenced input: peripheral blood. The TCR was taken from a man between 65 and 85 years old with acute or convalescent COVID-19. The V call is TRBV6-1, the J call TRBJ1-2; 8 bases agree with TRBD1. The CDR3 coding sequence is TGTGCCAGCAGTGAAGATACAGGGGGACTGGGCTACACCTTC. Translated: CASSEDTGGLGYTF.